The 11 T cell receptor beta chains given below trace back to one sample, sequenced in a study of blood T cell repertoires in COVID-19. TCRdb keeps only in-frame clones here, not all; method: immunoSEQ multiplex PCR. The repertoire holds some 90,000 clones, with 86% as singletons. What was sequenced was peripheral blood. The receptors originated from an older man with active or convalescent COVID-19.

The chain recombines TRBV21-1 with TRBJ2-7; TRBD2 reflects the table's D call only, with no check against the DNA. TRBV21-1 is described as a pseudogene. The CDR3 is 16 residues long. CDR3 region: CASSKATSGSKYEQYF. The CDR3 region has the DNA TGTGCCAGCAGCAAAGCAACTAGCGGGAGTAAGTACGAGCAGTACTTC.

This chain joins TRBV19 and TRBJ1-2, with 8 nucleotides matching TRBD1. Germline V gene data show CDR1 as LNHDA and CDR2 as SQIVND (reference sequence). The CDR3 sequence is 15 residues long. V dropped 3 bases and J dropped 2; count of bases not matched to a gene: 5. The CDR3 is CASSMVQGANYGYTF. CDR3 in DNA: TGTGCCAGTAGTATGGTTCAGGGGGCCAACTATGGCTACACCTTC.

This chain joins TRBV12-3 or TRBV12-4 and TRBJ1-2; D uncertain. The CDR3 loop spans 11 amino acids. The V gene lost 2 bases and the J gene lost 6 bases, with 4 bases spanning the gap. The CDR3 loop is CASSLYDGYTF. CDR3 nucleotide sequence: TGTGCCAGCAGTTTATATGATGGCTACACCTTC.

V is TRBV2 and J is TRBJ2-2; D perhaps matches TRBD1 (5 bases). Germline-derived CDR1 and CDR2 are SNHLY and FYNNEI. There are 15 residues in the CDR3. Trimming took off 0 bases at V and 5 bases at J, with 10 bases between the two ends. CDR3 sequence (DNA): TGTGCCAGCAGTGAAGCGTCAGGGTGGACCGGGGAGCTGTTTTTT. The encoded protein is CASSEASGWTGELFF.

The chain carries TRBV4-3 and TRBJ2-1, with 8 bases identical to TRBD1. Germline loops: CDR1 LGHNA, CDR2 YSLEER. Losses at the gene ends were 3 bases for V and 3 bases for J; bases not matched to a gene: 7. The CDR3 spans 16 residues. CDR3 nucleotides: TGCGCCAGCAGCCACGCGGCCGGACAGGGCTACAATGAGCAGTTCTTC. This codes for CASSHAAGQGYNEQFF.

The V and J genes are TRBV4-2 and TRBJ2-1, with unresolved D. V was clipped by 0 bases and J by 4 bases, with 13 bases between them. This CDR3 is 16 amino acids long. The germline V gene has CDR1 LGHNA and CDR2 YNFKEQ. The DNA of the CDR3 is TGTGCCAGCAGCCAAGATTTAGGCGCTAGATACAATGAGCAGTTCTTC. Amino acids: CASSQDLGARYNEQFF.

This chain connects TRBV18 to TRBJ1-1, with D perhaps TRBD1 (6 bases). Per the germline V gene, CDR1 is KGHSH and CDR2 is LQKENI. V shed 5 bases and J shed 1 base, with 8 bases lying between them. The length of the CDR3 is 13 residues. The DNA for the CDR3 is TGTGCCAGCTCAGGGACACAGAACACTGAAGCTTTCTTT. This encodes CASSGTQNTEAFF.

This clone has just one count. This chain connects TRBV20-1 to TRBJ2-5; no clear D. The germline V gene encodes CDR1 DFQATT and CDR2 SNEGSKA (reference sequence). There are 11 residues in the CDR3. The V gene lost 8 bases and the J gene lost 4 bases, with 11 bases spanning the gap. The CDR3: CSTLSGETQYF. The CDR3 coding sequence is TGCAGTACCCTATCGGGAGAGACCCAGTACTTC.

The rearrangement joins TRBV29-1 to TRBJ1-4, with a possible D match to TRBD1 (5 bases). In germline, CDR1 is SQVTM, CDR2 ANQGSEA. The CDR3 extends over 13 amino acids. V lost 7 bases to trimming and J lost 3 bases, with 12 bases between them. CDR3 DNA: TGCAGCGGAAAGGACACCCCTAATGAAAAACTGTTTTTT. Its translation is CSGKDTPNEKLFF. The full variable domain, in which reference TRBV29-1 and TRBJ1-4 provide the parts outside the CDR3, is SAVISQKPSRDICQRGTSLTIQCQVDSQVTMMFWYRQQPGQSLTLIATANQGSEATYESGFVIDKFPISRPNLTFSTLTVSNMSPEDSSIYLCSGKDTPNEKLFFGSGTQLSVL.

In DNA, the CDR3 is TGTGCCAGCTCACCATCCCGACTACCGAAATCCGAGCAGTACTTC. Translating it yields CASSPSRLPKSEQYF. This chain connects TRBV18 to TRBJ2-7, with TRBD2 as a possible D gene (5 bases). CDR1 is KGHSH and CDR2 is LQKENI in the germline V gene. The CDR3 totals 15 residues. Trimming removed 2 bases from V and 6 bases from J, with 17 bases in between.

The rearrangement joins TRBV9 to TRBJ2-7, with D unresolved. V was trimmed by 0 bases and J by 0 bases, leaving 7 bases between them. The CDR3 consists of 14 residues. Per the germline V gene, CDR1 is SGDLS and CDR2 is YYNGEE. CDR3 amino acids: CASSVALSSYEQYF. The CDR3 bases are TGTGCCAGCAGCGTAGCCCTCAGCTCCTACGAGCAGTACTTC.